This T cell receptor (beta chain) was identified during a study of OX40 agonist ivuxolimab in advanced cancers. General notes on the study: The costimulatory receptor OX40 (CD134) was targeted by ivuxolimab, a fully human IgG2 agonistic monoclonal antibody. Intravenous ivuxolimab was administered to patients every 2 weeks at six dose levels: 0.01, 0.1, 0.3, 1.5, 3 and 10 mg/kg. Of the 50 to 55 dose-escalation patients, hepatocellular carcinoma was present in around 20, melanoma in roughly 15, renal cell carcinoma in 9 and head and neck cancer in 9. A male proportion of almost 85% and a mean age of 60 years, ranging from roughly 23 to 90, were recorded for the dose-escalation cohort. Patients were allowed to have had prior anti-PD-1, anti-PD-L1 or anti-CTLA-4 therapy, and roughly 40% of the dose-escalation patients had been treated with checkpoint inhibitors. Three dose-escalation patients achieved partial responses, one with hepatocellular carcinoma and two with cutaneous melanoma. Peripheral TCRbeta sequencing aimed to test whether ivuxolimab altered TCR sequence diversity and caused clonal T-cell expansion. The monotherapy dose-escalation portion (N ≈ 57 patients) of the phase I ivuxolimab trial is reported in the paper. What the research found in general, with its limitations: In partial responders in the 0.1-3.0 mg/kg groups, normalized peripheral clonal expansion was found to be among the lowest, especially among CD8+ T cells. At doses from 0.1 to 3.0 mg/kg, clonal expansion was seen in both CD4+ and CD8+ blood T cells between baseline and week 6. Low levels of normalized T-cell clonal expansion were also shown by some nonresponding patients. The antigen specificity of the clonally expanded peripheral T cells was not determined. After ivuxolimab, more expanded clones were found on average in CD8+ T cells than in CD4+ T cells.

The trial excluded patients who had a history of autoimmune disease or who were on systemic immunosuppression. Peripheral blood for TCR sequencing was collected from all dose cohorts at baseline, on cycle 4 day 1, and on cycle 7 day 1. The samples were drawn from a first-in-human, open-label, multicenter phase I dose-escalation trial of ivuxolimab. Adults with locally advanced or metastatic melanoma, renal cell, hepatocellular, or head and neck squamous cell carcinoma were enrolled in the trial. Before TCR sequencing, CD4+ T cells and CD8+ T cells were sorted from peripheral blood as separate populations. V drops 6 bases and J drops 5 bases, leaving 13 bases in between. The CDR3 runs 13 residues from the cysteine to the phenylalanine. Only the CDR3 DNA stays, 39 bases, in frame from base 1. As encoded in the germline V gene, CDR1 is MDHEN while CDR2 is SYDVKM. As regards this clone: Its antigen remains undetermined. Per-base qualities were not stored, and no clone one base away is much larger.

To sequence the TCRbeta CDR3 region, genomic DNA was isolated from the sorted cells. The immunoSEQ Assay was used for sequencing of TCRbeta CDR3 regions. As stored in TCRdb, this immuneACCESS dataset retains in-frame rearrangements with V and J assigned. A fraction of the clones does not appear; measured against another copy, unresolved V genes explain less than half of the discrepancy, and the remainder lacks a known reason. The sample contains about 34,000 clones, around 83% of them found a single time. 2.5% to 3% of the sample goes to the ten largest clones. The clonotype originates from an adult with an advanced solid tumor such as melanoma, head and neck, liver or kidney cancer. The chain uses TRBV28 and TRBJ1-1; TRBD1 is a weak D gene call, 5 bases matching. The sequencing used CD4+ or CD8+ T cells sorted from blood, collected in a trial of the OX40 agonist ivuxolimab. The DNA sequence is given as TGTGCCAGCAGACGGAGGGAGGGGACTGAAGCTTTCTTT. Its translation is CASRRREGTEAFF.